A single sample gave rise to the 27 T cell receptor beta chains below, sequenced in a study of Graves' ophthalmopathy and Graves' hyperthyroidism. Researchers took RNA transcripts and amplified TCR beta CDR3 regions from them. HTBI-primed RT-PCR formed the first round, and a multiplex PCR formed the second. A single record per CDR3 protein comes from TCRdb applying MiXCR to the multiplex PCR reads. The sample lists about 210,000 distinct CDR3 sequences, 25% to 35% occurring once. Sequencing was done on a sample of peripheral blood. The receptors here all came from a man in his fifties or sixties with Graves' ophthalmopathy.

The V call is TRBV2, the J call TRBJ1-2; D uncertain. This CDR3 region has 12 residues. Germline-derived CDR1 and CDR2 are SNHLY and FYNNEI. Trimming shortened V by 4 bases and J by 7 bases, and 10 bases separated the two germline ends. The CDR3, as DNA: TGTGCCAGCAGTGGGGGAGGGCCTGGCTACACCTTC. It translates to CASSGGGPGYTF.

This clonotype was observed at least ten times. This chain joins TRBV7-9 and TRBJ2-5; D not certain. CDR1 and CDR2 from the germline V gene are SEHNR and FQNEAQ (reference sequence). This CDR3 contains 16 residues. The ends were cut back, 5 bases at V and 5 bases at J, with 21 bases in the middle. DNA for the CDR3: TGTGCCAGCAGCACAGCGTTCCAGCCGGATGGCGAGACCCAGTACTTC. Translation: CASSTAFQPDGETQYF.

The sample holds many counts of this clonotype. The chain links TRBV30 to TRBJ1-1; 8 positions agree with TRBD1. V gave up 3 bases and J gave up 10 bases; unmatched junction bases: 10. This CDR3 region has 13 residues. Germline CDR1 and CDR2: GTSNPN and SVGIG (reference sequence). CDR3 residues: CAWSSGGDRSAFF. CDR3 in DNA: TGTGCCTGGAGCTCAGGGGGCGATCGGTCAGCTTTCTTT. The variable domain in full, with the rest retrieved from reference TRBV30 and TRBJ1-1, is SQTIHQWPATLVQPVGSPLSLECTVEGTSNPNLYWYRQAAGRGLQLLFYSVGIGQISSEVPQNLSASRPQDRQFILSSKKLLLSDSGFYLCAWSSGGDRSAFFGQGTRLTVV.

This clonotype was detected many times. The chain employs TRBV12-3 or TRBV12-4 and TRBJ2-2; possible D gene TRBD2, 5 bases. The CDR3 sequence is 14 residues long. V lost 4 bases, J lost 6 bases, and 12 bases lay in between. CDR3 bases: TGTGCCAGCAGTTCACAACTAGGGTCCGGGGAGCTGTTTTTT. Its translation: CASSSQLGSGELFF.

This clonotype was picked up many times. The chain joins TRBV4-1 to TRBJ1-5; no firm D call. The V and J ends lost 3 bases and 2 bases respectively, with 14 bases between them. Looked up from germline, CDR1 is MGHRA and CDR2 is YSYEKL. The CDR3 has 16 residues. The CDR3 sequence is CASSQELLEGNQPQHF. The CDR3 bases are TGCGCCAGCAGCCAGGAACTCCTAGAGGGCAATCAGCCCCAGCATTTT.

This clonotype was detected ten times or more. The chain carries TRBV5-1 and TRBJ2-5, with D possibly matching TRBD2 (6 bases). The CDR3 contains 13 residues. V shed 4 bases and J shed 1 base, with 8 bases lying between them. The V gene's germline CDR1 is SGHRS and CDR2 YFSETQ. The chain's CDR3 is CASSRGTQETQYF. The DNA for the CDR3 is TGCGCCAGCAGCCGGGGGACCCAAGAGACCCAGTACTTC.

The chain carries TRBV12-3 or TRBV12-4 and TRBJ2-7, with 10 bases matching TRBD1. V trimming: 8 bases; J trimming: 4 bases; junction bases outside the gene matches: 11. The CDR3 length is 15 residues. The CDR3 sequence is CASLISGTGAYEQYF. CDR3 in DNA: TGTGCCAGCCTAATCTCCGGGACAGGGGCTTACGAGCAGTACTTC.

The table lists this clonotype with many counts. The chain links TRBV28 to TRBJ2-4; 9 bases map to TRBD1. V shed 5 bases and J 0 bases; nucleotides not matched to a gene: 8. The CDR3 covers 17 residues. CDR1 is MDHEN, CDR2 SYDVKM, per germline. CDR3 sequence: CASSRTGAKLAKNIQYF. In DNA form, the CDR3 reads TGTGCCAGCAGTAGGACAGGGGCCAAACTAGCCAAAAACATTCAGTACTTC.

Ten or more counts support this clonotype. The rearrangement links TRBV28 to TRBJ1-5, with D perhaps TRBD1 (6 bases). The CDR3 is 14 residues long. With 8 bases removed from V and 6 bases from J, the gap between germline ends came to 17 bases. Germline CDR1 is MDHEN and CDR2 is SYDVKM. CDR3 residues: CASLGGGASQPQHF. DNA for the CDR3: TGTGCCAGCCTTGGGGGGGGCGCGAGTCAGCCCCAGCATTTT.

This clonotype has a count of ten or more. The V and J genes are TRBV29-1 and TRBJ2-7; 8 nucleotides align to TRBD1. The germline V gene has CDR1 SQVTM and CDR2 ANQGSEA. With 5 bases clipped from V and 2 bases from J, the junction kept 8 bases outside the gene matches. The CDR3 extends over 14 amino acids. The CDR3 DNA is TGCAGCGTTACCCCCCGGGACAGGCCCTACGAGCAGTACTTC. It yields the protein CSVTPRDRPYEQYF.

In its sample, this clonotype was seen a few times. The chain links TRBV6-5 to TRBJ1-1; D is uncertain. The germline V and J ends were trimmed by 2 bases and 1 base, with 8 bases remaining between them. In germline, CDR1 is MNHEY, CDR2 SVGAGI. The CDR3 consists of 14 residues. The CDR3 coding sequence is TGTGCCAGCAGTTACCGGGATACGAACACTGAAGCTTTCTTT. Translation: CASSYRDTNTEAFF.

This clonotype was counted many times. The chain carries TRBV12-3 or TRBV12-4 and TRBJ1-1; 7 bases agree with TRBD1. Trimming cost V 6 bases and J 0 bases; bases outside gene matches: 13. The CDR3 runs to 17 residues. This chain's CDR3 is CASRKGQLLSMNTEAFF. The CDR3 DNA is TGTGCCAGCAGGAAGGGACAGCTACTATCCATGAACACTGAAGCTTTCTTT.

The table lists this clonotype with many counts. The junction departs from germline at one end; a sequencing error may be responsible. The gene calls are TRBV11-2 and TRBJ2-5; D unresolved. The CDR3 consists of 14 residues. Germline CDR1 reads SGHAT; CDR2 reads FQNNGV. CDR3 sequence reads: CASSLRPTQETQCF. As DNA, the CDR3 is TGTGCCAGCAGCTTACGCCCTACTCAAGAGACCCAGTGCTTC.

Ten or more counts support this clonotype. V usage is TRBV7-8 and J usage is TRBJ1-1; 7 bases are shared with TRBD1. The germline gives CDR1 SGHVS, CDR2 FQNEAQ. V gave up 5 bases and J gave up 6 bases; unmatched junction bases: 9. This CDR3 has 14 residues. This CDR3 is CASSQPGGVAEAFF. In DNA form, the CDR3 reads TGTGCCAGCAGCCAACCAGGGGGTGTTGCTGAAGCTTTCTTT.

This clonotype was picked up many times. The V call is TRBV6-2 or TRBV6-3, the J call TRBJ2-7; no firm D call. V was clipped by 2 bases and J by 0 bases, with 11 bases between them. This CDR3 is built from 15 residues. Germline CDR1 reads MNHEY; CDR2 reads SVGEGT. CDR3 coding DNA: TGTGCCAGCAGTTACGATTGGGCAAGCTCCTACGAGCAGTACTTC. Its protein is CASSYDWASSYEQYF.

CDR3 sequence: CASTTAQGSPLHF. The CDR3 nucleotides read TGTGCCAGCACCACGGCCCAGGGTTCACCCCTCCACTTT. The rearrangement links TRBV6-1 to TRBJ1-6; possibly TRBD1 for D (5 bases). The germline V gene has CDR1 MNHNS and CDR2 SASEGT. Trimming cost V 7 bases and J 9 bases, with 13 bases left between them. The length of the CDR3 is 13 residues.

The gene calls are TRBV7-3 and TRBJ1-2; no reliable D call. The CDR3 length is 12 residues. CDR1 and CDR2 (germline): SGHTA, FQGTGA. Trimming took off 5 bases at V and 3 bases at J, with 7 bases between the two ends. For the CDR3, the DNA is TGTGCCAGCAGCATGCAAGACTATGGCTACACCTTC. Translated, it gives CASSMQDYGYTF.

V usage is TRBV6-1 and J usage is TRBJ1-1; D ambiguous. The CDR3 is made up of 15 amino acids. The germline gives CDR1 MNHNS, CDR2 SASEGT. V was cut by 0 bases and J by 1 base, with 9 bases left in between. The CDR3 region is CASSEAPGWNTEAFF. In nucleotides, the CDR3 is TGTGCCAGCAGTGAAGCGCCGGGGTGGAACACTGAAGCTTTCTTT.

In its sample, this clonotype was seen many times. CDR3 nucleotide sequence: TGCGCCAGCAGCCAATGGGGGAACCCTAGCGAGCAGTACTTC. It translates to CASSQWGNPSEQYF. The V and J genes are TRBV4-1 and TRBJ2-7, with D perhaps TRBD1 or TRBD2 (5 bases each). CDR1 and CDR2 (germline): MGHRA, YSYEKL. The CDR3 sequence is 14 residues long. V lost 2 bases and J 6 bases, leaving 14 bases between the germline ends.

This clonotype was seen at least ten times. V and J are TRBV7-9 and TRBJ1-6; D not resolved. The CDR3 runs 14 residues. V lost 5 bases to trimming and J lost 10 bases, with 15 bases between them. Germline values: CDR1 SEHNR, CDR2 FQNEAQ (reference sequence). In DNA form, the CDR3 reads TGTGCCAGCAGCCTCCTCCGCGGGGAATCACCCCTCCACTTT. Encoded protein: CASSLLRGESPLHF.

This clonotype was seen at least ten times. The V gene is TRBV7-2, the J gene TRBJ1-5, with D possibly being TRBD1 (5 bases). This CDR3 contains 16 residues. Trimming removed 5 bases at V and 0 bases at J, with 14 bases between. Germline CDR1 reads SGHTA; CDR2 reads FQGNSA. CDR3 sequence reads: CASSPHTDNSNQPQHF. CDR3 nucleotides: TGTGCCAGCAGCCCCCACACGGACAATAGCAATCAGCCCCAGCATTTT.

This clonotype was counted at least ten times. The rearrangement links TRBV6-5 to TRBJ1-5, with unresolved D. Trimming stripped 0 bases from V and 0 bases from J, with 12 bases between. The CDR3 is made up of 17 amino acids. Germline lookup yields CDR1 MNHEY and CDR2 SVGAGI. In DNA form, the CDR3 reads TGTGCCAGCAGTTACTCCGGTGGACGGGATAGCAATCAGCCCCAGCATTTT. Its translation: CASSYSGGRDSNQPQHF.

This clonotype came up many times. This rearrangement joins TRBV12-3 or TRBV12-4 to TRBJ2-5; TRBD2 matches 10 bases. This CDR3 is built from 19 residues. Trimming took 3 bases from V and 5 from J; bases not matched to a gene: 18. CDR3 in DNA: TGTGCCAGCAGTTTGAGCTACGGTGGAGCGGGAGGGCCTCGGGAGACCCAGTACTTC. Residues: CASSLSYGGAGGPRETQYF.

The chain couples TRBV6-2 or TRBV6-3 to TRBJ1-1; the D gene is possibly TRBD1 (6 bases). V lost 6 bases to trimming and J lost 4 bases, with 12 bases between them. The CDR3 loop spans 13 amino acids. Looked up from germline, CDR1 is MNHEY and CDR2 is SVGEGT. This CDR3 reads CASSLQGTTEAFF. The CDR3 DNA sequence: TGTGCCAGCAGCCTCCAGGGGACCACTGAAGCTTTCTTT.

This clonotype was counted many times. The rearrangement joins TRBV12-3 or TRBV12-4 to TRBJ1-5; TRBD1 matches at 8 bases. The CDR3 is 15 residues long. V trimming: 4 bases; J trimming: 7 bases; junction bases outside the gene matches: 9. The CDR3: CASSSQGDRGQPQHF. The CDR3 nucleotides are TGTGCCAGCAGTTCCCAGGGTGACAGGGGACAGCCCCAGCATTTT.

This clonotype was observed many times. The DNA for the CDR3 is TGCAGCGTTGAATGGGAAAGACAGGGAGGCTATGGCTACACCTTC. The encoded protein is CSVEWERQGGYGYTF. V and J are TRBV29-1 and TRBJ1-2, with 7 bases identical to TRBD1. J lost 4 bases, V lost 2 bases, and 10 bases had no gene match. Germline V gene lookup returns CDR1 SQVTM and CDR2 ANQGSEA. This CDR3 region has 15 residues.

This clonotype has a count of ten or more. The chain carries TRBV28 and TRBJ2-7, with D unresolved. V lost 6 bases and J 5 bases, leaving 17 bases between the germline ends. This CDR3 comprises 14 residues. The germline V gene encodes CDR1 MDHEN and CDR2 SYDVKM. The CDR3 DNA is TGTGCCAGCAGACCCCCCGGGCCCACCAACGAGCAGTACTTC. Translation: CASRPPGPTNEQYF.